These 15 T cell receptor beta chains were sequenced from one sample in a study of T cells in Graves' hyperthyroidism and ophthalmopathy. Amplified regions were TCR beta CDR3 sequences from RNA transcripts. HTBI primers were employed in a first-round RT-PCR of the TCR CDR3. Each CDR3 protein is one row after TCRdb ran MiXCR on the multiplex PCR reads. The sample holds about 380,000 distinct CDR3 sequences; roughly 15% are singletons and the top ten take around 20%. The material sequenced was blood. These receptors were obtained from a woman in her thirties with Graves' ophthalmopathy.

This clonotype has just a few counts. Germline is not matched at one junction end, which may reflect a read error. The chain is built from TRBV7-3 and TRBJ2-6; D is tentatively TRBD1 or TRBD2 (5 bases each). The germline gives CDR1 SGHTA, CDR2 FQGTGA. This CDR3 has 17 residues. CDR3 in DNA: TGTGCCAGCAGCCACACCACCGGGATCTCTGGGGCCAACGTCCTGGCTTTC. This gives the protein CASSHTTGISGANVLAF.

This clonotype was seen only a few times. The genes are TRBV19 and TRBJ1-5, with TRBD1 identical over 8 bases. The CDR3 length is 15 residues. Germline CDR1 LNHDA, CDR2 SQIVND (reference sequence). J gave up 3 bases and V 6 bases, and 7 bases lay outside the gene matches. The CDR3: CASSGGQVDNQPQHF. In DNA, the CDR3 is TGTGCCAGTAGCGGGGGACAGGTTGACAATCAGCCCCAGCATTTT. Together with reference TRBV19 and TRBJ1-5, the CDR3 gives the full variable domain: DGGITQSPKYLFRKEGQNVTLSCEQNLNHDAMYWYRQDPGQGLRLIYYSQIVNDFQKGDIAEGYSVSREKKESFPLTVTSAQKNPTAFYLCASSGGQVDNQPQHFGDGTRLSIL.

This clonotype was seen many times. The chain employs TRBV12-5 and TRBJ2-3; TRBD2 agrees at 8 bases. Germline CDR1 is LGHNT and CDR2 is FRNRAP. V shed 3 bases and J 6 bases; nucleotides not matched to a gene: 8. The CDR3 loop spans 15 amino acids. CDR3 coding DNA: TGTGCTAGTGGTTTAGGGACTAGTAATAGCGATACGCAGTATTTT. Protein: CASGLGTSNSDTQYF.

This clonotype appeared a few times. In DNA, the CDR3 is TGTGCCAGCAGCTTAGGGGCCCGGGTGGGCTACACCTTC. Its protein product is CASSLGARVGYTF. The V call is TRBV13, the J call TRBJ1-2; no reliable D call. Trimming took 0 bases from V and 8 from J, leaving 10 bases between them. The CDR3 sequence is 13 residues long. CDR1 and CDR2 from the germline V gene are PRHDT and FYEKMQ (reference sequence).

This clonotype was recorded at least ten times. V is TRBV29-1 and J is TRBJ2-7, with D unclear. Trimming removed 6 bases at V and 0 bases at J, with 9 bases between. The CDR3 runs to 12 residues. The germline V gene encodes CDR1 SQVTM and CDR2 ANQGSEA. CDR3: CSVRIYSYEQYF. The CDR3 region has the DNA TGCAGCGTCAGGATTTACTCCTACGAGCAGTACTTC.

The V gene is TRBV2, the J gene TRBJ1-6; 10 bases agree with TRBD1. J gave up 14 bases and V 7 bases, and 2 bases lay outside the gene matches. Germline-derived CDR1 and CDR2 are SNHLY and FYNNEI. CDR3 length: 11 residues. CDR3: CASTGQGTLHF. CDR3 sequence (DNA): TGTGCCAGCACGGGACAGGGGACCCTCCACTTT.

This clonotype has only a few counts. V gene TRBV7-8 combines with J gene TRBJ2-3; TRBD2 aligns across 10 bases. The CDR3 sequence is 16 residues long. The ends lost 4 bases at V and 3 bases at J; junction bases unmatched: 7. The germline CDR1 and CDR2 sequences are SGHVS and FQNEAQ. The CDR3 loop reads CASSSAAGGLTDTQYF. Here the CDR3 DNA reads TGTGCCAGCAGCTCAGCAGCGGGGGGGTTAACAGATACGCAGTATTTT.

This clonotype occurred many times. This chain joins TRBV20-1 and TRBJ2-5; TRBD2 aligns across 13 bases. V dropped 0 bases and J dropped 2; count of bases not matched to a gene: 6. There are 17 residues in the CDR3. CDR1 and CDR2 (germline): DFQATT, SNEGSKA (reference sequence). Here the CDR3 reads CSARELAGGLSQETQYF. The CDR3 bases are TGCAGTGCTAGAGAACTAGCGGGGGGGCTCAGTCAAGAGACCCAGTACTTC.

The CDR3 DNA reads TGTGCCAGCAGCCTCGGACTAGCGGTAGAGACCCAGTACTTC. It specifies CASSLGLAVETQYF. This chain uses TRBV6-1 with TRBJ2-5; 10 nucleotides match TRBD2. Germline-derived CDR1 and CDR2 are MNHNS and SASEGT. The CDR3 contains 14 residues. The V gene end was trimmed by 6 bases and the J gene end by 4 bases; junction bases not matched to a gene: 5.

This clonotype was observed at least ten times. V gene TRBV14 combines with J gene TRBJ2-1, with D perhaps being TRBD1 or TRBD2 (5 bases each). Trimming removed 0 bases from V and 8 bases from J, with 17 bases in between. Germline-derived CDR1 and CDR2 are SGHDN and FVKESK. The CDR3 extends over 16 amino acids. In nucleotides, the CDR3 is TGTGCCAGCAGCCAAGACAGGGAGAAGATTTGGGATGAGCAGTTCTTC. Its translation is CASSQDREKIWDEQFF. Filled out from reference TRBV14 and TRBJ2-1, the complete variable domain reads EAGVTQFPSHSVIEKGQTVTLRCDPISGHDNLYWYRRVMGKEIKFLLHFVKESKQDESGMPNNRFLAERTGGTYSTLKVQPAELEDSGVYFCASSQDREKIWDEQFFGPGTRLTVL.

V and J are TRBV4-2 and TRBJ1-5; D gene ambiguous. V lost 4 bases and J 0 bases, leaving 10 bases between the germline ends. The CDR3 runs 15 residues. Germline V lookup: CDR1 LGHNA, CDR2 YNFKEQ. DNA for the CDR3: TGTGCCAGCAGCCCACAGCGGTATAGCAATCAGCCCCAGCATTTT. Translated: CASSPQRYSNQPQHF.

Many counts were recorded for this clonotype. The J gene is TRBJ2-5, the V gene TRBV30; D remains unclear. The germline CDR1 and CDR2 sequences are GTSNPN and SVGIG (reference sequence). The CDR3 consists of 14 residues. V was clipped by 1 base and J by 3 bases, with 12 bases between them. As DNA, the CDR3 is TGTGCCTGGAGTGAGACCCGGTTGGAAGAGACCCAGTACTTC. It specifies CAWSETRLEETQYF.

The chain couples TRBV11-2 to TRBJ2-5, with 12 bases aligning to TRBD2. With 5 bases clipped from V and 5 bases from J, the junction kept 9 bases outside the gene matches. Germline V CDR1 and CDR2: SGHAT, FQNNGV. This CDR3 comprises 16 residues. In DNA form, the CDR3 reads TGTGCCAGCAGCCCAACCGGACTAGCGGGGCTCGAGACCCAGTACTTC. It codes for CASSPTGLAGLETQYF. Full variable domain (rest looked up from reference TRBV11-2 and TRBJ2-5): EAGVAQSPRYKIIEKRQSVAFWCNPISGHATLYWYQQILGQGPKLLIQFQNNGVVDDSQLPKDRFSAERLKGVDSTLKIQPAKLEDSAVYLCASSPTGLAGLETQYFGPGTRLLVL.

This clonotype was detected a few times. It may be a read error: a sequence one base away is much more abundant. The rearrangement uses TRBV6-1 and TRBJ1-1, with a tentative D call TRBD1 (5 bases). There are 13 residues in the CDR3. V lost 6 bases and J 3 bases, leaving 11 bases between the germline ends. Germline assignment: CDR1 MNHNS and CDR2 SASEGT. This CDR3 reads CASSRVHDTEAFF. The DNA for the CDR3 is TGTGCCAGCAGCAGGGTTCACGACACTGAAGCTTTCTTT.

This clonotype was counted many times. V gene TRBV18 combines with J gene TRBJ2-1; TRBD2 matches at 7 bases. The CDR3 sequence is 13 residues long. CDR1 is KGHSH, CDR2 LQKENI, per germline. The V and J ends lost 6 bases and 5 bases, in that order; junction bases with no gene match: 4. The CDR3 here is CASSPGLNNEQFF. DNA of the CDR3: TGTGCCAGCTCGCCGGGACTAAACAATGAGCAGTTCTTC.